This T cell receptor (beta chain) was recorded in a study of T cell repertoires in cytomegalovirus infection (dated by TCRdb to the late 2010s). The study in broad terms: Donor HLA type was relevant to the analysis, because carriage of CMV infection together with the matching HLA type was indicated by public TCR beta signatures. Points the paper makes about the study in general: In the ex vivo response, HLA-C-restricted CMV-specific TCR beta clonotypes were dominant, and in two of eight donors the single most frequent clonotype came from this HLA-C-restricted group. In both this cohort and an independent roughly 350-donor cohort, the cumulative frequency of public TCR beta family members distinguished carriers of CMV infection plus the relevant HLA type.

Sequencing relied on an Illumina HiSeq 1500. Clones were called with MiXCR by TCRdb after fastp trimmed the public reads at Q25, and only in-frame beta chains were retained. Identical CDR3 protein sequences are pooled into one entry, listed with their most common genes and DNA. The table for this sample lists more than 150,000 distinct CDR3 sequences; roughly 20% of them were counted only once. The ten largest clones take up around 3.2% of the sample. Turning to this clonotype: What this receptor recognizes is not known. The limits of the CDR3 on the DNA are not certain, so only TCRdb's listed CDR3 is given.

Measured from the cysteine to the phenylalanine, the CDR3 is 13 residues long. The germline V gene (reference sequence) yields GTSNPN for CDR1 and SVGIG for CDR2. Input material: PBMCs. This TCR came from a human donor in good health (CMV status not recorded). Some clones in this sample may be carry-over from other donors' samples. The rearranged chain carries TRBV30 and TRBJ2-7; the D call TRBD1 from the table was never checked on the DNA. CDR3 protein: CAWSVARGSLEYF.